This T cell receptor beta chain was captured in a study of OX40 agonist ivuxolimab in advanced cancers. Study overall: The dose of intravenous ivuxolimab that patients received every 2 weeks ranged from 0.01 to 10 mg/kg.

Whole-study results and caveats: Within 6 weeks, CD4+ and CD8+ blood T cells expanded clonally at 0.1 to 3.0 mg/kg.

In this sample, this clone turned up once. Its specificity is unknown. Some clones are missing from TCRdb's copy, which holds only in-frame ones; the method was immunoSEQ multiplex PCR. The sample consists of approximately 130,000 clones, approximately 90% of them appearing once. This CDR3 spans 14 amino acids. The V gene lost 6 bases and the J gene lost 3 bases, with 11 bases spanning the gap. Germline-derived CDR1 and CDR2 are MGHRA and YSYEKL. Autoimmune disease history or systemic immunosuppression barred patients. The chain combines TRBV4-1 with TRBJ2-2, with TRBD1 as a possible D gene (5 bases). The sequencing used CD4+ or CD8+ T cells sorted from blood, collected in a trial of the OX40 agonist ivuxolimab. The sequence was obtained from an adult with an advanced solid tumor such as melanoma, head and neck, liver or kidney cancer. CDR3 DNA sequence: TGCGCCAGCAGGGCTACAGGAGACACCGGGGAGCTGTTTTTT. Translated: CASRATGDTGELFF.